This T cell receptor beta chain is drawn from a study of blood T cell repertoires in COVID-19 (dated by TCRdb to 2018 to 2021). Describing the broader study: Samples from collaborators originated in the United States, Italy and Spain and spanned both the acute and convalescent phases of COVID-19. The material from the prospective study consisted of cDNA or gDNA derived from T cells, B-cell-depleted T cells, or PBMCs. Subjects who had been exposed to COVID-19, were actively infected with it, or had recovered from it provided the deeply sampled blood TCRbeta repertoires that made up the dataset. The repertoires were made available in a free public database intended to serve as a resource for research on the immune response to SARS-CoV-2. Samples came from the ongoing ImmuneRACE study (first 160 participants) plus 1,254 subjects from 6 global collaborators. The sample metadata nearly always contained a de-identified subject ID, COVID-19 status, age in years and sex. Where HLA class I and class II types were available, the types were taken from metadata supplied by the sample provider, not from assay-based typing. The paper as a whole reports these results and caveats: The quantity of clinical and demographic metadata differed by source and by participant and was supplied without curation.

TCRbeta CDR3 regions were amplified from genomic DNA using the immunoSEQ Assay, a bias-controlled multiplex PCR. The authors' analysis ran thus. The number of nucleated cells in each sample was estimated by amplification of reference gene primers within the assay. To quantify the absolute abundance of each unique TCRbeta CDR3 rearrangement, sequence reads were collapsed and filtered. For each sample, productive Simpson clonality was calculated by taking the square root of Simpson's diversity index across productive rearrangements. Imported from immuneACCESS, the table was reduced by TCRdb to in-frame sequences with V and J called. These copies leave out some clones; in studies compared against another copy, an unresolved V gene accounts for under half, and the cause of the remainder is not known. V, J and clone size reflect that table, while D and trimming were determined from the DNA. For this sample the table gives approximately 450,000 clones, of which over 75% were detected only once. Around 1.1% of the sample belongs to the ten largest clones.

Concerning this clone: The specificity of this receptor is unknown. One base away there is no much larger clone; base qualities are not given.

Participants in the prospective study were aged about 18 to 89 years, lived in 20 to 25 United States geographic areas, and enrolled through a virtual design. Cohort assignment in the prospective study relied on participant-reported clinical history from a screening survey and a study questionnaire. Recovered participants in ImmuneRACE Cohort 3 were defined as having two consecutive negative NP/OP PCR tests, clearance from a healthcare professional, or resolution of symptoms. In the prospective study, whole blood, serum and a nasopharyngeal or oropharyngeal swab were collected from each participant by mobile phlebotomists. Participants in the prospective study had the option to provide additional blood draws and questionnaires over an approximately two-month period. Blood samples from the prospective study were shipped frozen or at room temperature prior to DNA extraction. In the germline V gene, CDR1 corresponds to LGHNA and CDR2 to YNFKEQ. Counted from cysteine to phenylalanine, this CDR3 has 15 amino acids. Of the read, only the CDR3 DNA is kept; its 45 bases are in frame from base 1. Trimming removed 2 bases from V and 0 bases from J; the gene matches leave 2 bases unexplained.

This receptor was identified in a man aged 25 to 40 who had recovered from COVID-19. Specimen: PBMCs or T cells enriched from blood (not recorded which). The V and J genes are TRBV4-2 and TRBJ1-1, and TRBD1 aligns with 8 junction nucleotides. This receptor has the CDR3 CASSQRTGMNTEAFF. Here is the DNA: TGTGCCAGCAGCCAACGGACAGGGATGAACACTGAAGCTTTCTTT.